This T cell receptor beta chain appears in the sequencing data of a study of beta chain features in type 1 diabetes. With V trimmed by 6 bases and J by 0 bases, 4 bases remained unmatched. The CDR3 is 15 residues long. Germline V gene sequence: CDR1 SGHAT, CDR2 FQDESV (reference sequence). The study reverse transcribed the entire isolated RNA, so it sequenced expressed TCRB transcripts. Using immunoSEQ multiplex PCR, the repertoire was profiled, and TCRdb retains in-frame clones only, with some absent. The sample lists about 660,000 clones; more than 12% were seen once. To note about this clone: Its antigen is not known.

General observations from the study: The study found moderately but significantly shorter TCRB CDR3s in all four CD4+ subsets of Type 1 diabetes patients.

The single heparinised draw taken from each donor contained around 100 mL of blood on average. The sample consisted of naive CD4+ T cells from blood. The rearrangement links TRBV11-1 to TRBJ2-1, with 8 positions matching TRBD2. This TCR came from a man aged 18 to 30 with type 1 diabetes. CDR3 DNA sequence: TGTGCCAGCAGGACCAGCGGGAGCTCCTACAATGAGCAGTTCTTC. Translating gives CASRTSGSSYNEQFF. Looking up the rest from reference TRBV11-1 and TRBJ2-1 gives the full variable domain: EAEVAQSPRYKITEKSQAVAFWCDPISGHATLYWYRQILGQGPELLVQFQDESVVDDSQLPKDRFSAERLKGVDSTLKIQPAELGDSAMYLCASRTSGSSYNEQFFGPGTRLTVL.